Sequencing of this TCR beta chain was carried out in a study of blood T cell repertoires in COVID-19. The wider study: Sites in the United States, Italy and Spain provided acute and convalescent COVID-19 samples. Sources were T cells, B-cell-depleted T cells, or PBMCs; the material itself was cDNA or gDNA.

Original handling: How many nucleated cells were present was estimated from reference gene primer amplification. The assay was immunoSEQ multiplex PCR, and TCRdb's table has in-frame clones only and misses some. V and J calls and clone size are those listed in that table; D and trimming were worked out from the DNA. In the table there are approximately 190,000 clones, under 85% of which are singletons. V was trimmed by 0 bases and J by 6 bases, leaving 6 bases between them. The V gene's germline CDR1 is LGHDT and CDR2 YNNKEL (reference sequence). The length of the CDR3 is 13 residues. What was sequenced was peripheral blood. The receptor was derived from a man aged 55-75 years with active or convalescent COVID-19. The J gene is TRBJ2-1, the V gene TRBV3-1 (or the pseudogene TRBV3-2); no definite D call. The chain's CDR3 is CASSQERFNEQFF. CDR3 in DNA: TGTGCCAGCAGCCAAGAACGGTTCAATGAGCAGTTCTTC.